These 11 T cell receptor beta chains were all obtained from the same sample, sequenced in a study of shared clonotypes between healthy human individuals. Measured with immunoSEQ multiplex PCR; TCRdb has only the in-frame clones, and not every one. Of over 850,000 clones listed, approximately 80% are singletons. Material for sequencing was memory CD4+ T cells from PBMCs. Subset indicated: CD45RA-negative fraction. Receptors originate from a man aged 18 to 35 in good health. Some clones in this sample may be carry-over from other donors' samples.

This clone was seen only a few times. The V gene is TRBV9, the J gene TRBJ2-1; D may correspond to TRBD1 or TRBD2 (5 bases each). CDR3 length: 17 residues. With 3 bases removed from V and 4 bases from J, the gap between germline ends came to 20 bases. Germline CDR1 SGDLS, CDR2 YYNGEE. The CDR3 nucleotides read TGTGCCAGCAGCGCATCCCGGGACCACGCGGGTTACAATGAGCAGTTCTTC. Translation gives CASSASRDHAGYNEQFF.

Comment on this clone: The same CDR3 is also encoded by other DNA sequences in this sample. V is TRBV28 and J is TRBJ2-5; D assignment may be TRBD1 or TRBD2 (5 bases each). Trimming took 5 bases from V and 4 from J, leaving 11 bases between them. This CDR3 region has 13 residues. The germline CDR1 and CDR2 sequences are MDHEN and SYDVKM. This chain's CDR3 is CASSPRDGETQYF. The DNA of the CDR3 is TGTGCCAGCAGTCCCCGGGACGGAGAGACCCAGTACTTC.

The V and J genes are TRBV5-1 and TRBJ1-4; 11 bases are shared with TRBD1. Germline loops: CDR1 SGHRS, CDR2 YFSETQ. The CDR3 consists of 17 residues. With 4 bases clipped from V and 3 bases from J, the junction kept 8 bases outside the gene matches. The CDR3: CASSPAGQGAANEKLFF. CDR3 DNA: TGCGCCAGCAGCCCTGCTGGACAGGGGGCGGCTAATGAAAAACTGTTTTTT.

The V gene is TRBV30, the J gene TRBJ2-7; 7 bases agree with TRBD1. Germline V CDR1 and CDR2: GTSNPN, SVGIG (reference sequence). CDR3 length equals 11 residues. The CDR3 reads CAGQLFDEQYF. CDR3 in DNA: TGTGCGGGACAGTTGTTTGACGAGCAGTACTTC. The full variable domain, in which reference TRBV30 and TRBJ2-7 provide the parts outside the CDR3, is SQTIHQWPATLVQPVGSPLSLECTVEGTSNPNLYWYRQAAGRGLQLLFYSVGIGQISSEVPQNLSASRPQDRQFILSSKKLLLSDSGFYLCAGQLFDEQYFGPGTRLTVT.

The chain employs TRBV19 and TRBJ1-2; weak D call: TRBD1 (6 bases). Trimming removed 2 bases from V and 8 bases from J, with 9 bases in between. This CDR3 region has 12 residues. Germline V gene sequence: CDR1 LNHDA, CDR2 SQIVND (reference sequence). CDR3 amino acids: CASSISGAGYTF. The CDR3 DNA sequence: TGTGCCAGTAGTATATCAGGGGCCGGCTACACCTTC.

V gene TRBV27 combines with J gene TRBJ2-1, with 7 bases aligning to TRBD1. The length of the CDR3 is 15 residues. CDR1 and CDR2 (germline): MNHEY, SMNVEV (reference sequence). V was clipped by 8 bases and J by 4 bases; unmatched bases: 11. The CDR3 sequence: CASRRPGQFYNEQFF. CDR3 DNA: TGTGCCAGCCGCCGGCCGGGACAGTTTTACAATGAGCAGTTCTTC.

The chain combines TRBV20-1 with TRBJ1-4, with D possibly TRBD1 on 5 matching bases. V dropped 4 bases and J dropped 10 bases, with 10 bases sitting between them. Per germline, CDR1 DFQATT and CDR2 SNEGSKA (reference sequence). The CDR3 totals 11 residues. The CDR3 sequence: CSATGGTKLFF. The CDR3, as DNA: TGCAGTGCTACAGGCGGGACAAAACTGTTTTTT.

The chain employs TRBV5-1 and TRBJ2-7; a possible D gene is TRBD2 (5 bases). The CDR3 is 15 residues long. V lost 0 bases and J lost 0, with 10 bases in between. The germline gives CDR1 SGHRS, CDR2 YFSETQ. The CDR3 sequence is CASSLDWTRSYEQYF. DNA of the CDR3: TGCGCCAGCAGCTTGGACTGGACTCGCTCCTACGAGCAGTACTTC.

This clone was recorded a few times. V is TRBV11-3 and J is TRBJ2-5, with 8 bases fitting TRBD1. CDR3 length: 15 residues. Germline CDR1 reads SGHNT; CDR2 reads YENEEA. With 3 bases clipped from V and 4 bases from J, the junction kept 7 bases outside the gene matches. CDR3 region: CASSFSRGQGETQYF. CDR3 DNA: TGTGCCAGCAGCTTTTCCAGGGGGCAAGGAGAGACCCAGTACTTC. Full variable domain (remainder filled in from reference TRBV11-3 and TRBJ2-5): EAGVVQSPRYKIIEKKQPVAFWCNPISGHNTLYWYLQNLGQGPELLIRYENEEAVDDSQLPKDRFSAERLKGVDSTLKIQPAELGDSAVYLCASSFSRGQGETQYFGPGTRLLVL.

On this clone: A junction boundary mismatches the germline segment, possibly from a read error. This chain connects TRBV28 to TRBJ1-5, with D unresolved. The CDR3 is made up of 12 amino acids. CDR1 is MDHEN, CDR2 SYDVKM, per germline. CDR3 coding DNA: TGTGCCTGCAGTTCCACAGATCAGCCCCAGCATTTT. It codes for CACSSTDQPQHF.

The V call is TRBV29-1, the J call TRBJ2-2, with D possibly TRBD2 on 6 matching bases. The CDR3 runs 14 residues. Trimming took off 5 bases at V and 2 bases at J, with 12 bases between the two ends. Germline CDR1 is SQVTM and CDR2 is ANQGSEA. The CDR3 spells CSVSFGSNTGELFF. CDR3 DNA sequence: TGCAGCGTTTCTTTCGGGAGTAACACCGGGGAGCTGTTTTTT.